The rows below give T cell receptor beta chains drawn from one sample of a study of vaccination effects on CD4 cells after COVID-19. No antigen has been assigned to these receptors. Measured with immunoSEQ multiplex PCR; TCRdb has only the in-frame clones, and not every one. The data hold about 24,000 clones, with roughly two thirds observed a single time. This specimen was CD4+ T cells from PBMCs cultured with SARS-CoV-2 spike peptides, taken after COVID-19 vaccination. The receptor source for this set is a human donor who received a COVID-19 vaccine. CDR3s include the opening cysteine and the closing phenylalanine or tryptophan. The D gene is left open where the match is weak. Expanded clones get a size class; other rows say once, few or many, or leave the size out.

J: TRBJ2-3; size: -; V: TRBV5-1; D: TRBD1; CDR3: CASSWTTGGADTQYF; DNA: TGCGCCAGCAGCTGGACGACAGGGGGCGCAGATACGCAGTATTTT
J: TRBJ2-2; size: -; V: TRBV27; D: TRBD2; CDR3: CASSRLAGGTGELFF; DNA: TGTGCCAGCAGTCGACTAGCGGGGGGTACCGGGGAGCTGTTTTTT
J: TRBJ2-5; size: -; V: TRBV19; D: -; CDR3: CASHSTGQGTQYF; DNA: TGTGCCAGTCATTCAACAGGGCAAGGGACCCAGTACTTC
J: TRBJ2-5; size: -; V: TRBV9; D: -; CDR3: CASSVVSGVTETQYF; DNA: TGTGCCAGCAGCGTAGTCTCGGGGGTTACAGAGACCCAGTACTTC
J: TRBJ2-5; size: -; V: TRBV5-1; D: TRBD2; CDR3: CASSWGLASETQYF; DNA: TGCGCCAGCAGCTGGGGACTAGCGTCAGAGACCCAGTACTTC
J: TRBJ1-2; size: -; V: TRBV3-1/TRBV3-2; D: TRBD1; CDR3: CASSQGDRGITF; DNA: TGTGCCAGCAGCCAGGGGGACAGGGGCATCACCTTC
J: TRBJ1-2; size: -; V: TRBV3-1/TRBV3-2; D: TRBD1; CDR3: CASSQDPTGGYGYTF; DNA: TGTGCCAGCAGCCAAGACCCTACAGGGGGCTATGGCTACACCTTC
J: TRBJ2-3; size: -; V: TRBV3-1/TRBV3-2; D: -; CDR3: CASSQAVFNTDTQYF; DNA: TGTGCCAGCAGCCAAGCGGTTTTTAACACAGATACGCAGTATTTT
J: TRBJ2-1; size: -; V: TRBV15; D: -; CDR3: CATGWHSYNEQFF; DNA: TGTGCCACCGGCTGGCACTCCTACAATGAGCAGTTCTTC
J: TRBJ1-1; size: -; V: TRBV25-1; D: -; CDR3: CASSESRGMNTEAFF; DNA: TGTGCCAGCAGTGAATCAAGGGGTATGAACACTGAAGCTTTCTTT
J: TRBJ2-2; size: -; V: TRBV3-1/TRBV3-2; D: TRBD1; CDR3: CASRKGTVNTGELFF; DNA: TGTGCCAGCAGAAAAGGGACAGTGAACACCGGGGAGCTGTTTTTT
J: TRBJ2-5; size: -; V: TRBV10-2; D: -; CDR3: CASSQGLSETQYF; DNA: TGCGCCAGCAGTCAGGGACTGAGTGAGACCCAGTACTTC
J: TRBJ1-5; size: -; V: TRBV5-1; D: -; CDR3: CASSLASNQPQHF; DNA: TGCGCCAGCAGCTTGGCTAGCAATCAGCCCCAGCATTTT
J: TRBJ2-1; size: -; V: TRBV5-1; D: TRBD2; CDR3: CASSLGPGGGAYNEQFF; DNA: TGCGCCAGCAGCCTGGGGCCTGGCGGGGGGGCCTACAATGAGCAGTTCTTC
J: TRBJ1-3; size: -; V: TRBV6-5; D: -; CDR3: CASSKTDFSGNTIYF; DNA: TGTGCCAGCAGCAAGACTGATTTCTCTGGAAACACCATATATTTT
J: TRBJ2-1; size: few; V: TRBV23-1; D: -; CDR3: CASSQGRGGRGINEQFF; DNA: TGCGCCAGCAGTCAAGGACGTGGCGGTCGCGGAATCAATGAGCAGTTCTTC
J: TRBJ1-4; size: -; V: TRBV27; D: TRBD1; CDR3: CASRARGLIANEKLFF; DNA: TGTGCCAGCAGGGCCAGGGGGCTGATCGCTAATGAAAAACTGTTTTTT
J: TRBJ2-2; size: medium-sized; V: TRBV19; D: TRBD2; CDR3: CASARSGTMVTGELFF; DNA: TGTGCCAGTGCTCGAAGCGGGACTATGGTCACCGGGGAGCTGTTTTTT
J: TRBJ2-1; size: -; V: TRBV11-3; D: -; CDR3: CASSLAEGNEQFF; DNA: TGTGCCAGCAGCTTAGCGGAGGGCAATGAGCAGTTCTTC
J: TRBJ2-7; size: -; V: TRBV27; D: TRBD2; CDR3: CASSLSRLAETTYEQYF; DNA: TGTGCCAGCAGTTTATCACGACTAGCAGAAACAACCTACGAGCAGTACTTC
J: TRBJ2-7; size: medium-sized; V: TRBV6-5; D: -; CDR3: CASSYWAGDTRGEQYF; DNA: TGTGCCAGCAGTTACTGGGCGGGGGACACGAGAGGAGAGCAGTACTTC
J: TRBJ2-7; size: -; V: TRBV3-1/TRBV3-2; D: -; CDR3: CASSPQTSFDEQYF; DNA: TGTGCCAGCAGCCCCCAAACTAGTTTTGACGAGCAGTACTTC
J: TRBJ1-2; size: -; V: TRBV6-1; D: -; CDR3: CASSDPGGYNYGYTF; DNA: TGTGCCAGCAGTGATCCCGGGGGCTATAACTATGGCTACACCTTC